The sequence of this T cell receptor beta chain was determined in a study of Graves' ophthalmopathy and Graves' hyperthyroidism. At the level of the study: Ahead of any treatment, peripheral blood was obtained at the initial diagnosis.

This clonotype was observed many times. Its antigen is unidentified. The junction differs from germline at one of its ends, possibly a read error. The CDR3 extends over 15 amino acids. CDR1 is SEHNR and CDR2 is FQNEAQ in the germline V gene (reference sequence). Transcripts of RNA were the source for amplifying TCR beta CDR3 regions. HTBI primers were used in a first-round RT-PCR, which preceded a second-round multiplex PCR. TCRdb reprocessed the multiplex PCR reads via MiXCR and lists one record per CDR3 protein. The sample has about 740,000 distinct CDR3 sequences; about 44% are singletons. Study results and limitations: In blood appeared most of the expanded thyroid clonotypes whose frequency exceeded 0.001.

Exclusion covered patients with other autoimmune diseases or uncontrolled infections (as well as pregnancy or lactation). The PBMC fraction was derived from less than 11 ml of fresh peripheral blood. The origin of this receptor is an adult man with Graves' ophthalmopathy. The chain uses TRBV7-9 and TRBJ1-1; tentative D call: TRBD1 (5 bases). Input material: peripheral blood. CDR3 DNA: TGCGCCAGCAGCTCCGCGGGACGGCAGAGCACTGAAGCTTTCTTT. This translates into CASSSAGRQSTEAFF.